Listed here is a single T cell receptor beta chain. Repertoires were generated with immunoSEQ multiplex PCR, while TCRdb's copy carries only in-frame clones and drops some. The data show approximately 400,000 clones, more than 75% seen once. This sample was included in a study of blood T cell repertoires in COVID-19. Germline CDR1 MDHEN, CDR2 SYDVKM. The junction had 13 bases not matched to a gene; V was cut back by 2 bases and J by 4 bases. This CDR3 comprises 17 residues. Sequenced input: peripheral blood. The TCR originated in a human donor with acute or convalescent COVID-19. The donor label of this sample is uncertain. The V gene is TRBV28, the J gene TRBJ2-5; 7 bases match TRBD2. CDR3 in DNA: TGTGCCAGCAGTTTAGGGAAACTCTCCGGGGGGATAGAGACCCAGTACTTC. This codes for CASSLGKLSGGIETQYF.